This T cell receptor (beta chain) originates from a study of T cell responses to AZD1222 COVID-19 vaccine. Study results and caveats: Regions left unmutated in variants are reportedly the target of nearly half of spike-specific TCRs. The donor cohort was predominantly white British with a female majority, and clonal diversity may have been underestimated. Spike was spanned by vaccine-associated CD4 TCRs, which were dominant at 160-218 and 743-854.

Here immunoSEQ multiplex PCR was the method, and the copy in TCRdb shows in-frame clones only, minus some. The sample lists 60,000 to 75,000 clones; approximately 83% were seen once. The V gene lost 4 bases and the J gene lost 1 base, with 10 bases spanning the gap. Germline V gene lookup returns CDR1 MGHRA and CDR2 YSYEKL. This CDR3 spans 14 amino acids. Pooled together were second doses at about 4 or about 12 weeks. Concerning this clone itself: Antigen specificity is unknown.

The chain couples TRBV4-1 to TRBJ2-5; D is unresolved. The material sequenced was peripheral blood, taken 28 days after the second AZD1222 dose. This receptor was obtained from an adult who received the AZD1222 COVID-19 vaccine. CDR3 sequence: CASSLGLGQETQYF. CDR3 in DNA: TGCGCCAGCAGCCTAGGGCTGGGCCAAGAGACCCAGTACTTC.